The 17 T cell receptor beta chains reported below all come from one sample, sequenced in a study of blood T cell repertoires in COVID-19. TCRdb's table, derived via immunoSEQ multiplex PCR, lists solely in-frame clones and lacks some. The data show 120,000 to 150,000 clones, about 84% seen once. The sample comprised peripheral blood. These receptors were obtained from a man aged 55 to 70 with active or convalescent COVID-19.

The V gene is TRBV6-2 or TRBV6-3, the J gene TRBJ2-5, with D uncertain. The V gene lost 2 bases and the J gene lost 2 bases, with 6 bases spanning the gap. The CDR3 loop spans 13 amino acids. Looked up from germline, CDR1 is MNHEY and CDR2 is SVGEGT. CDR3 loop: CASSYPGQETQYF. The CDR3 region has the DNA TGTGCCAGCAGTTACCCAGGACAAGAGACCCAGTACTTC.

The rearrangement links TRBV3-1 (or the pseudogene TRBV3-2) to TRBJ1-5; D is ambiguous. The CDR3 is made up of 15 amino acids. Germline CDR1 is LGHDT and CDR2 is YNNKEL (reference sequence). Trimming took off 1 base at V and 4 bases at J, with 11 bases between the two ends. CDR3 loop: CASSQGSGFNQPQHF. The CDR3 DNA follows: TGTGCCAGCAGCCAAGGATCGGGGTTTAATCAGCCCCAGCATTTT.

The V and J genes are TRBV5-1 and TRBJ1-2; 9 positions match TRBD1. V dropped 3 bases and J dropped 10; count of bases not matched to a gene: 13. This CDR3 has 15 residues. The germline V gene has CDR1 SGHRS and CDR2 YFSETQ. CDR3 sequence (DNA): TGCGCCAGCAGCTCGGGGGGACAGGGCAGGGATGCCTACACCTTC. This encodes CASSSGGQGRDAYTF.

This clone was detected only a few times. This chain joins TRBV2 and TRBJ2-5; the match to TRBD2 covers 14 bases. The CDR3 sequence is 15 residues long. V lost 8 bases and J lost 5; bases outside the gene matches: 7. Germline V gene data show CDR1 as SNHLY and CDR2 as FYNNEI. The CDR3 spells CASRGTSGSGETQYF. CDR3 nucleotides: TGTGCCAGCCGTGGGACTAGCGGGAGTGGGGAGACCCAGTACTTC.

The CDR3 nucleotides are TGTGCCAGTAGTTCCCAAGGACACTCGAACACTGAAGCTTTCTTT. Protein product: CASSSQGHSNTEAFF. The rearrangement links TRBV19 to TRBJ1-1, with D possibly TRBD1 on 5 matching bases. V lost 5 bases, J lost 1 base, and 14 bases lay in between. Germline assignment: CDR1 LNHDA and CDR2 SQIVND (reference sequence). The CDR3 consists of 15 residues.

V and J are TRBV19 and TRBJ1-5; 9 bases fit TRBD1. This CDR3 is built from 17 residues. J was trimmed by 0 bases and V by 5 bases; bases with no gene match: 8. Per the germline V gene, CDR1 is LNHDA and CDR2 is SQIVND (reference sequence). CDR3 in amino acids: CASSSSDRGGSNQPQHF. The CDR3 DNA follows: TGTGCCAGTAGTTCCTCGGACAGGGGAGGTAGCAATCAGCCCCAGCATTTT. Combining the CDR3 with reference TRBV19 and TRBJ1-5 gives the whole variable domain DGGITQSPKYLFRKEGQNVTLSCEQNLNHDAMYWYRQDPGQGLRLIYYSQIVNDFQKGDIAEGYSVSREKKESFPLTVTSAQKNPTAFYLCASSSSDRGGSNQPQHFGDGTRLSIL.

DNA of the CDR3: TGTGCCAGCAGTTATAGCTACAATGAGCAGTTCTTC. This sequence encodes CASSYSYNEQFF. The V call is TRBV6-2 or TRBV6-3, the J call TRBJ2-1, with D hard to call. The CDR3 covers 12 residues. Looked up from germline, CDR1 is MNHEY and CDR2 is SVGEGT. V shed 3 bases and J shed 3 bases, with 3 bases lying between them.

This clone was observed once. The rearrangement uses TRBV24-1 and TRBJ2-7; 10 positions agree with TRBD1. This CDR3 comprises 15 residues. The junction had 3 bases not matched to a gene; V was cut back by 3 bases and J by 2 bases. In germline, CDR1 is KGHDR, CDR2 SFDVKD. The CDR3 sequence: CATSDVDRGPYEQYF. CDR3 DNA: TGTGCCACCAGTGATGTCGACAGGGGGCCCTACGAGCAGTACTTC.

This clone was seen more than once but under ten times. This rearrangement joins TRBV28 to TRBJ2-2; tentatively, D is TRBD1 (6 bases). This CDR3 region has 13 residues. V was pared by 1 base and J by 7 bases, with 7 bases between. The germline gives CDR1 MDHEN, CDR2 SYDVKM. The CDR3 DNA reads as TGTGCCAGCAGTTTATTCAGGGGCGGGGAGCTGTTTTTT. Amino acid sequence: CASSLFRGGELFF.

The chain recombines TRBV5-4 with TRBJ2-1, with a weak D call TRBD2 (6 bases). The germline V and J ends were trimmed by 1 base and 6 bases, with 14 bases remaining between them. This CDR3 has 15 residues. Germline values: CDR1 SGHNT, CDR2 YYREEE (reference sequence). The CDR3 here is CASSLYLGGSNEQFF. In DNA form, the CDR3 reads TGTGCCAGCAGCTTGTACCTAGGAGGGAGCAATGAGCAGTTCTTC.

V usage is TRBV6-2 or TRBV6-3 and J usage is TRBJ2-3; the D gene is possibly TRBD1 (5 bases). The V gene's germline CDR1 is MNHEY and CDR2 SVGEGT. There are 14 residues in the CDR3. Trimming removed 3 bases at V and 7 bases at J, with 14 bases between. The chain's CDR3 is CASSYPTTVHTQYF. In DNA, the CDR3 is TGTGCCAGCAGTTATCCGACGACAGTCCATACGCAGTATTTT.

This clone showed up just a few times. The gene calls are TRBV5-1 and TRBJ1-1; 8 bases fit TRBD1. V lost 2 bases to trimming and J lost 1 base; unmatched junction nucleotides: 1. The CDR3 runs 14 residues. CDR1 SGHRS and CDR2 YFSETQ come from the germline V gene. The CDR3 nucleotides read TGCGCCAGCAGCTTCCAGGGGGCGAACACTGAAGCTTTCTTT. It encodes CASSFQGANTEAFF.

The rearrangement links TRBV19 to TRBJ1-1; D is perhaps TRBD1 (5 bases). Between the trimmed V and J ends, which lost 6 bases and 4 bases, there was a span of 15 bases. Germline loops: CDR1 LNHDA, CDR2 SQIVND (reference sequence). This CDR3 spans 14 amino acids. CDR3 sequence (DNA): TGTGCCAGTAGAGTGCCAGGGATGGGCACTGAAGCTTTCTTT. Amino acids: CASRVPGMGTEAFF.

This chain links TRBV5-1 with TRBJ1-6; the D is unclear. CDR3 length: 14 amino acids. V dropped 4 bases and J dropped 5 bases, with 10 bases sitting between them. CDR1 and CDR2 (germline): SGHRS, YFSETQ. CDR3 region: CASSVEGNNSPLHF. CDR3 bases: TGCGCCAGCAGCGTAGAGGGAAATAATTCACCCCTCCACTTT.

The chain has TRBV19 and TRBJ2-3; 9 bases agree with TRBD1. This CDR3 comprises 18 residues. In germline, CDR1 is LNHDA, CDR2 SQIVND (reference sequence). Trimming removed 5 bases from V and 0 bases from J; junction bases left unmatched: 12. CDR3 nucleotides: TGTGCCAGTAGTGCGATTGTTGACAGGGGGACTAGCACAGATACGCAGTATTTT. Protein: CASSAIVDRGTSTDTQYF. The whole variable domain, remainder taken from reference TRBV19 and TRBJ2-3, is DGGITQSPKYLFRKEGQNVTLSCEQNLNHDAMYWYRQDPGQGLRLIYYSQIVNDFQKGDIAEGYSVSREKKESFPLTVTSAQKNPTAFYLCASSAIVDRGTSTDTQYFGPGTRLTVL.

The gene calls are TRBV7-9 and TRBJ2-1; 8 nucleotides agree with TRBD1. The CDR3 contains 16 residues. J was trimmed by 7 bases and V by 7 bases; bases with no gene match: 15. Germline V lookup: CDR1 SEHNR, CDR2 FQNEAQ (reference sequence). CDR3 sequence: CASTPGGGLIGNEQFF. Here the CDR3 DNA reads TGTGCCAGCACCCCAGGGGGCGGCCTAATAGGGAATGAGCAGTTCTTC.

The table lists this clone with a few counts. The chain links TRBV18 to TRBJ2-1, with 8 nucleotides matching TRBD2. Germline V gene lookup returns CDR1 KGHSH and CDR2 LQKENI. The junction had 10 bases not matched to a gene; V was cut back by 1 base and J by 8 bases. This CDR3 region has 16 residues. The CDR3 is CASSPQTSGGGDEQFF. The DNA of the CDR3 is TGTGCCAGCTCACCACAAACTAGCGGAGGGGGGGATGAGCAGTTCTTC.